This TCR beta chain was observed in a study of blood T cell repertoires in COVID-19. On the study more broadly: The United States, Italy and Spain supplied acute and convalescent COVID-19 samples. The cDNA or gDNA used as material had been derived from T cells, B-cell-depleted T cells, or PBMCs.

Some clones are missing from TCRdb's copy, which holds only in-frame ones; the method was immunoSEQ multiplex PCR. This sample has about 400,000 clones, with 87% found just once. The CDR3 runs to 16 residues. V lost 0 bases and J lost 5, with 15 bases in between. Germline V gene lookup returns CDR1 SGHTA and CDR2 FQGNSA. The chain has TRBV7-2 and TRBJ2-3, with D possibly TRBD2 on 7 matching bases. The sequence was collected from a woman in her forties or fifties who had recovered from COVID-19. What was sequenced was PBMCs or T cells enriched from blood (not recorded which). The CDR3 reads CASSLAGGPIGDTQYF. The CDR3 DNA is TGTGCCAGCAGCTTAGCGGGGGGGCCAATTGGAGATACGCAGTATTTT.